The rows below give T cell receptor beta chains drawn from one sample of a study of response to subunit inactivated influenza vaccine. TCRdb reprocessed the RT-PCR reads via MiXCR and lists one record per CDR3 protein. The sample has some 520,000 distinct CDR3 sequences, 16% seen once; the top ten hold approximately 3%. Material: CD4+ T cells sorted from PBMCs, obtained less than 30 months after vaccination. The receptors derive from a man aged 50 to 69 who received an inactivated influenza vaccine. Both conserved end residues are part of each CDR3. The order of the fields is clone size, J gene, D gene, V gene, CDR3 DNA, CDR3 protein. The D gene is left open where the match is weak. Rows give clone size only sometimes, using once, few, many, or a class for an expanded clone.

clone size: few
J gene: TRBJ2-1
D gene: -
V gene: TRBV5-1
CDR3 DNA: TGCGCCAGCAGCTTGAGGGAGAATGAGCAGTTCTTC
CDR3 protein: CASSLRENEQFF

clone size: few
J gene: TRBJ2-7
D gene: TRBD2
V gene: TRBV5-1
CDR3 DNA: TGCGCCAGCAGCCTCGCCGGACTAGCGGGGGAGCAGTACTTC
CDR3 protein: CASSLAGLAGEQYF

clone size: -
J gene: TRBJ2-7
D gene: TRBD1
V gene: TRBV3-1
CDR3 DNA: TGTGCCAGCAGCCTCGGGACAGGGGGAGTTGAGCAGTACTTC
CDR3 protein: CASSLGTGGVEQYF

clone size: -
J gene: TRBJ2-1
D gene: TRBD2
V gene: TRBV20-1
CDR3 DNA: TGCAGTGCTATAGCCGGGACTAGCGGGACCTACAATGAGCAGTTCTTC
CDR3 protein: CSAIAGTSGTYNEQFF

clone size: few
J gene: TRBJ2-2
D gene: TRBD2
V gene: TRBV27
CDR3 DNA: TGTGCCAGCAGACAACTGGCAGGGAGGGTGACCGGGGAGCTGTTTTTT
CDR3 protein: CASRQLAGRVTGELFF

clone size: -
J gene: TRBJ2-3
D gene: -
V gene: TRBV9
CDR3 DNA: TGTGCCAGCAGCGTTCAGGCTAGCACAGATACGCAGTATTTT
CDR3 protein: CASSVQASTDTQYF

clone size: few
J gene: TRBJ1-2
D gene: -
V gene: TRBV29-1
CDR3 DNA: TGCAGCGTACTAGGGAGCGGCTATGGCTACACCTTC
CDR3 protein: CSVLGSGYGYTF

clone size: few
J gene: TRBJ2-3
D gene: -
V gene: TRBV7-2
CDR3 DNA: TGTGCCAGCGCCCAGTTTCCGGGGATGGGTACGCAGTATTTT
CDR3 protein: CASAQFPGMGTQYF

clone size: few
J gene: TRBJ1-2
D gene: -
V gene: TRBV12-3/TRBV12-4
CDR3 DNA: TGTGCCAGCAGTTTTTGGGCGCGGGCTAACTATGGCTACACCTTC
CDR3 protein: CASSFWARANYGYTF

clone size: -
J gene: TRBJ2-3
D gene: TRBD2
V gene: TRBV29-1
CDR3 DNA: TGCAGCGTTGGGATTAGCGGGAGCAGCACAGATACGCAGTATTTT
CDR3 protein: CSVGISGSSTDTQYF

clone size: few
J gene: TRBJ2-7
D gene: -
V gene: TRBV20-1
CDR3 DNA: TGCAGTGGGGGTCCAGTCCAGAAGGCCTACGAGCAGTACTTC
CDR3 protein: CSGGPVQKAYEQYF

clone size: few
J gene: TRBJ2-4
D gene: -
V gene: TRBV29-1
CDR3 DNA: TGCAGCGTTTCGGACAGAGAACTCGCCAAAAACATTCAGTACTTC
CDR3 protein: CSVSDRELAKNIQYF

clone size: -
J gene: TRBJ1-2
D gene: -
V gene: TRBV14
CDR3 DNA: TGTGCCAGCAGCCCACGGGACCCGGCTTTCTATGGCTACACCTTC
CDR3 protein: CASSPRDPAFYGYTF

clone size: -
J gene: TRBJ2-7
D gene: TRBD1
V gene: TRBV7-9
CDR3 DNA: TGTGCCAGCAGCTTAGGGGTGGGACAGGGGTCTTACGAGCAGTACTTC
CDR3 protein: CASSLGVGQGSYEQYF

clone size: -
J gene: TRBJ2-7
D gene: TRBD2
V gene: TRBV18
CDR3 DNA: TGTGCCAGCTCAGGGTTAGCGGGAGACGCGCAGTACTTC
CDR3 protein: CASSGLAGDAQYF

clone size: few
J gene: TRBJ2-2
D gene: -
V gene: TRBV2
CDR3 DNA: TGTGCCAGCAGAGGTGGGAGCTCGCTCGGGGAGCTGTTTTTT
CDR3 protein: CASRGGSSLGELFF

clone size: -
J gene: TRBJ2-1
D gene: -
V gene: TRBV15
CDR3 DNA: TGTGCCACCAGTCAGACTAGGACCATCAATGAGCAGTTCTTC
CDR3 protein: CATSQTRTINEQFF

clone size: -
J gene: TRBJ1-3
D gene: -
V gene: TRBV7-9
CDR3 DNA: TGTGCCAGCAGCTTAGCGAAAATCGACACCATATATTTT
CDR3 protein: CASSLAKIDTIYF

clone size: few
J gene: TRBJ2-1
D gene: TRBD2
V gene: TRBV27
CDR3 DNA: TGTGCCAGCAGCCTCAGGACTAGCGGCCAAGGGGAGCAGTTCTTC
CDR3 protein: CASSLRTSGQGEQFF

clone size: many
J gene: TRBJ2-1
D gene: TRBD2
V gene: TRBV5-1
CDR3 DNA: TGCGCCAGCAGACGAGTTAGCGGGAATCTGAATGAGCAGTTCTTC
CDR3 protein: CASRRVSGNLNEQFF

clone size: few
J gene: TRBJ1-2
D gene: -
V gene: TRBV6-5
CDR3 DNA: TGTGCCAGCAGTTATTTGCAGGGATTAACGAAGGGCTACACCTTC
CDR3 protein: CASSYLQGLTKGYTF

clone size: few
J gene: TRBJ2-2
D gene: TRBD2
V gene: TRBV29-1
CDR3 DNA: TGCAGCGCGTATTCCCCGGGACTAGCGGGAGCCGGGGAGCTGTTTTTT
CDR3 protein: CSAYSPGLAGAGELFF

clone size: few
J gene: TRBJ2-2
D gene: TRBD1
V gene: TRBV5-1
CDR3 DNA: TGCGCCAGCAGCTTGGGGGACAGGTTTACCGGGGAGCTGTTTTTT
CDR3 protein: CASSLGDRFTGELFF

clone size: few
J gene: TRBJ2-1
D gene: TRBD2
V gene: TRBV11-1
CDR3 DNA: TGTGCCAGCAGCGCCCATTCTAGCGGCCCTTACAATGAGCAGTTCTTC
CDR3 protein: CASSAHSSGPYNEQFF

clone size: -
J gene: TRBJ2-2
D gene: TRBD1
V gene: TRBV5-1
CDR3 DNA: TGCGCCAGCAGCAGGGGCGCCAGGGGGCACGAGGAGCTGTTTTTT
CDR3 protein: CASSRGARGHEELFF

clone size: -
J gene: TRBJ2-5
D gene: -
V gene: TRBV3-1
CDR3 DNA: TGTGCCAGCAGCCAAGATAGGAAAGTGTACTTC
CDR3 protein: CASSQDRKVYF

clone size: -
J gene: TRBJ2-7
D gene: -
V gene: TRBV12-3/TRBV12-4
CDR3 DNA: TGTGCCAGCAGTTTACTGACTAGCGAGCAGTACTTC
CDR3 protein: CASSLLTSEQYF

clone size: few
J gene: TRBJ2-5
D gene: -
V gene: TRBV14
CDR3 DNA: TGTGCCAGCAGCACACGTCGGCAAGAGACCCAGTACTTC
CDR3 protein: CASSTRRQETQYF

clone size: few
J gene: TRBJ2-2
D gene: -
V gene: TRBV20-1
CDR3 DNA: TGCAGTGCGTTAGAGTGGGGCACCGGGGAGCTGTTTTTT
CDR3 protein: CSALEWGTGELFF

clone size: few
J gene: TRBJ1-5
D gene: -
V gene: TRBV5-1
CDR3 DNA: TGCGCCAGCAGCTTGGTCCCGGTGGGCGGCAATCAGCCCCAGCATTTT
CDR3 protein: CASSLVPVGGNQPQHF

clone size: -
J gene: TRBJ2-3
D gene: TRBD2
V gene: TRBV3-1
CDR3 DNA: TGTGCCAGCAGCCAAACGGCGGGGGTAAGAGATACGCAGTATTTT
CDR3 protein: CASSQTAGVRDTQYF

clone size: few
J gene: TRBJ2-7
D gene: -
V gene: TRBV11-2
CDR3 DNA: TGTGCCAGCAGCTTAGGAGGGGCTACCGAGCAGTACTTC
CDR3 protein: CASSLGGATEQYF

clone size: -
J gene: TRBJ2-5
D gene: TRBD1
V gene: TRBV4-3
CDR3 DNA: TGCGCCAGCAGCCAAGAAAGGACAGGGGCGGGGGAGACCCAGTACTTC
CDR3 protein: CASSQERTGAGETQYF

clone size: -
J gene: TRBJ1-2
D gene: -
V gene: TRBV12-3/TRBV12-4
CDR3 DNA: TGTGCCAGCAGCCTAGGGGTAGGATACTATGGCTACACCTTC
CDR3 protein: CASSLGVGYYGYTF

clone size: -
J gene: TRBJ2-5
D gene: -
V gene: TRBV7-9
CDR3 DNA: TGTGCCAGCAGCGGTGGGCTAGCGGAGACCCAGTACTTC
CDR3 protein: CASSGGLAETQYF

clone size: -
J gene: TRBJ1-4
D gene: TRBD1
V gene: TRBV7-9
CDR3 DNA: TGTGCCAGCAGTAACCGTTCAGGGGGCAAGGCTAATGAAAAACTGTTTTTT
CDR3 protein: CASSNRSGGKANEKLFF

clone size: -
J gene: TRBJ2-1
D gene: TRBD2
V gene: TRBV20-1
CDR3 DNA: TGCAGTGCTGTTGACACGGGGGGGGGTTACAATGAGCAGTTCTTC
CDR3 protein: CSAVDTGGGYNEQFF

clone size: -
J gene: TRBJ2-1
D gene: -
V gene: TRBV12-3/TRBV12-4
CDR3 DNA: TGTGCCAGCAGTGCCCAGGGTCACAATGAGCAGTTCTTC
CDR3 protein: CASSAQGHNEQFF

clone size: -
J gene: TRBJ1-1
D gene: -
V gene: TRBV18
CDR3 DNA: TGTGCCAGCTCACCATTTTCTGGGGAGATTATTGAAGCTTTCTTT
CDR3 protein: CASSPFSGEIIEAFF

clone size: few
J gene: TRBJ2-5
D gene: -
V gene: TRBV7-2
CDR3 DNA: TGTGCCAGTCGGGATAGCCCGGTAGAGACCCAGTACTTC
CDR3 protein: CASRDSPVETQYF

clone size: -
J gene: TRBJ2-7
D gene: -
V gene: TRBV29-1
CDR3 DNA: TGCAGCGTGGGGGGATCCTCCTACGAGCAGTACTTC
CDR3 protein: CSVGGSSYEQYF

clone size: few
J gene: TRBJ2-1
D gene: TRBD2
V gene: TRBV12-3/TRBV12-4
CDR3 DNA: TGTGCCAGCAGTCATAGCGGGAGGGCGAGGTATGAGCAGTTCTTC
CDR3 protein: CASSHSGRARYEQFF

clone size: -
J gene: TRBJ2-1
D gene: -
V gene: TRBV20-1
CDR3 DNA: TGCAGTGCTAGAGATCCTGCAAGAAGCTCCTACAATGAGCAGTTCTTC
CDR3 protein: CSARDPARSSYNEQFF

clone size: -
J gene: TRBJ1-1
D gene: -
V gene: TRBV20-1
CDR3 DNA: TGCAGTGCTGGACGATCGGGTCGGATGAACACTGAAGCTTTCTTT
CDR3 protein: CSAGRSGRMNTEAFF

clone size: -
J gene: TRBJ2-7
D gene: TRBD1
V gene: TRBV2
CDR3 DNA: TGTGCCAGCTCCACAGGGGCCTTAAACTACGAGCAGTACTTC
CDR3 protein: CASSTGALNYEQYF

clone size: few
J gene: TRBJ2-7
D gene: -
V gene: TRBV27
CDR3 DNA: TGTGCCAGCAGCCTCGTATTCAAGGCGGTATCCGAGCAGTACTTC
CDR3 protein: CASSLVFKAVSEQYF

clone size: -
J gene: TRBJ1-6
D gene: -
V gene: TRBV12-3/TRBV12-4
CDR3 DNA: TGTGCCAGCAGTTCCGACCTACGGGGTTCACCCCTCCACTTT
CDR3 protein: CASSSDLRGSPLHF

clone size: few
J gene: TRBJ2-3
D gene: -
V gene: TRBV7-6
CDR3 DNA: TGTGCCAGCAGCCGGCCATTTGATACGCAGTATTTT
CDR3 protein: CASSRPFDTQYF

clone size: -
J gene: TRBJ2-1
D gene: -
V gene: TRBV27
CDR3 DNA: TGTGCCAGCAGTTTATCGAGGGCAGAGCAGTTCTTC
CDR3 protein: CASSLSRAEQFF

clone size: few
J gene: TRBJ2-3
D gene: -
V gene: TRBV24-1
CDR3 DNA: TGTGCCACCAGTGATTTGGGCCCGGGTACCAGCACAGATACGCAGTATTTT
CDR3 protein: CATSDLGPGTSTDTQYF

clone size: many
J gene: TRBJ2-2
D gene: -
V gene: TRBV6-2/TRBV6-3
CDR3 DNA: TGTGCCAGCAGCCGCCTGACAGTACTCGGGGAGCTGTTTTTT
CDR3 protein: CASSRLTVLGELFF